This T cell receptor (beta chain) was observed in a study of human T cells and chemical hapten exposure. Study findings and constraints: No shift was seen in TCRs above 1 in 1000 frequency with DPC sensitization.

TCRdb re-called the RACE reads with MiXCR, one entry per CDR3 protein. The sample consists of tens of thousands of distinct CDR3 sequences, around a tenth of them appearing once. This clonotype was recorded many times. Its antigen remains unidentified. There are 16 residues in the CDR3. The germline V and J ends were trimmed by 6 bases and 2 bases, with 20 bases remaining between them. Germline CDR1 and CDR2: MNHEY and SVGEGT. Time point denoted: pre-sensitization, week 0. Indicated treatment: therapeutic diphenylcyclopropenone sensitization with weekly scalp DPC. Whole blood, unfractionated, served as the material for total RNA extraction. Investigators collected blood before applying each patch test. People who gave samples had alopecia, were 18 to 70 years old, and were suitable for DPC.

The clonotype was recovered from a woman aged 25 to 39 with alopecia areata. Some clones in this sample may be carry-over from other donors' samples. This sequence joins TRBV6-2 or TRBV6-3 and TRBJ2-7; no firm D call. The sample in question was whole blood, obtained in connection with sensitization to the hapten diphenylcyclopropenone (DPC). CDR3 sequence reads: CASSEPRTAPPYEQYF. CDR3 DNA: TGTGCCAGCAGCGAACCCAGAACAGCCCCGCCCTACGAGCAGTACTTC.